This T cell receptor beta chain came from a study of T cell changes during pregnancy in multiple sclerosis. Clones were sequenced by immunoSEQ multiplex PCR, and TCRdb holds only the in-frame ones, with some missing. The sample carries about 36,000 clones, 70% to 90% recorded once. The sequence derives from a female donor with multiple sclerosis, enrolled in a pregnancy study. This sample comprised CD8+ T cells from peripheral blood mononuclear cells, obtained in the third trimester of pregnancy.

Here the CDR3 DNA reads TGTGCCAGCAGCTTAGGGGGGGAGCGAGGACAGCCCCAGCATTTT. Its protein is CASSLGGERGQPQHF. The chain uses TRBV11-2 and TRBJ1-5; D is perhaps TRBD1 (5 bases). Trimming pared 1 base from V and 7 bases from J, leaving 14 bases between. The CDR3 length is 15 residues. Looked up from germline, CDR1 is SGHAT and CDR2 is FQNNGV. Drawing the rest from reference TRBV11-2 and TRBJ1-5, the complete variable domain is EAGVAQSPRYKIIEKRQSVAFWCNPISGHATLYWYQQILGQGPKLLIQFQNNGVVDDSQLPKDRFSAERLKGVDSTLKIQPAKLEDSAVYLCASSLGGERGQPQHFGDGTRLSIL.